This T cell receptor (beta chain) was found in a study of T-cell reconstitution after alpha-beta-depleted transplantation in children. Study results and caveats: Reportedly, only several hundred clones from non-depleted graft cells drove alpha-beta T-cell counts at about two months.

Unique molecular identifiers were used in preparing the TCRbeta library. TCRdb called the PCR reads again in MiXCR, with one record for every CDR3 protein. Of about 870,000 distinct CDR3 sequences in the sample, roughly 15% are singletons; the top ten hold roughly 4.8%. This clonotype was recorded at least ten times. No antigen is known for it. With 2 bases removed from V and 5 bases from J, the gap between germline ends came to 9 bases. The CDR3 length is 13 residues. Germline CDR1 is MDHEN and CDR2 is SYDVKM. The receptor was derived from a male patient under 18 who had a stem cell transplant for acute lymphoblastic leukemia, so the T cells may come from the graft donor. The source material was PBMCs, mostly from graft donor cells, sampled 360 days after TCRalphabeta/CD19-depleted stem cell transplant. The V gene is TRBV28, the J gene TRBJ1-1; D unclear. CDR3 coding DNA: TGTGCCAGCAGTTTACCCCCGGGGACTGAAGCTTTCTTT. This gives the protein CASSLPPGTEAFF.